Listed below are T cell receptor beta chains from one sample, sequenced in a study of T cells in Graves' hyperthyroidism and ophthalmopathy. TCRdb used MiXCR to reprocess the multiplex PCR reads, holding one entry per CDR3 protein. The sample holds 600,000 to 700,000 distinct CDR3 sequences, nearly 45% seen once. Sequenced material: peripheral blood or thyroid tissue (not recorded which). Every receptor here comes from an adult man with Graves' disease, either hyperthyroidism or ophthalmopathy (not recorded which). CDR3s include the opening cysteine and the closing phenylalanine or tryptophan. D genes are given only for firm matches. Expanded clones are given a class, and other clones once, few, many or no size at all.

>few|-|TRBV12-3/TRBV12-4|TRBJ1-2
CASSLRGSEHGYTF
TGTGCCAGCAGTTTAAGGGGGTCTGAGCATGGCTACACCTTC
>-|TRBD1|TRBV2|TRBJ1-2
CASSRDRGPNYGYTF
TGTGCCAGCAGTCGAGACAGGGGGCCCAACTATGGCTACACCTTC
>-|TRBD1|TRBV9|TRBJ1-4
CASSVDPGQGDEKLFF
TGTGCCAGCAGCGTAGACCCCGGACAGGGGGACGAAAAACTGTTTTTT
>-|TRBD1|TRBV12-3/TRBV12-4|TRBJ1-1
CASSRQGWDTEAFF
TGTGCCAGCAGTAGACAGGGTTGGGACACTGAAGCTTTCTTT
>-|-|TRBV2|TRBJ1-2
CASSARPAVDYGYTF
TGTGCCAGCAGTGCTAGACCGGCAGTGGACTATGGCTACACCTTC
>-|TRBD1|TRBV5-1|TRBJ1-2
CASSLLGTGELNYGYTF
TGTGCCAGCAGTTTATTGGGGACAGGGGAATTAAACTATGGCTACACCTTC
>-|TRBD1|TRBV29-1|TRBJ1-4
CSPVTGVNEKLFF
TGCAGCCCTGTCACAGGGGTTAATGAAAAACTGTTTTTT
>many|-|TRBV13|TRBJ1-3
CASSSPTDGNTIYF
TGTGCCAGCAGCTCTCCCACGGATGGAAACACCATATATTTT
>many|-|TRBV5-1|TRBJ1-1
CASTTEGTNTEAFF
TGCGCCAGCACCACGGAAGGGACAAACACTGAAGCTTTCTTT
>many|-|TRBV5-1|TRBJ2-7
CASSLDVDYEQYF
TGCGCCAGCAGTTTGGACGTAGACTACGAGCAGTACTTC
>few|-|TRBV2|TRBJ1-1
CASTTPTRNTEAFF
TGTGCCAGCACCACACCCACAAGGAACACTGAAGCTTTCTTT
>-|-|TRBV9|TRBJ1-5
CASSIRGGARQPQHF
TGTGCCAGCAGCATCCGAGGGGGGGCGCGACAGCCCCAGCATTTT
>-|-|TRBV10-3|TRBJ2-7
CAISVWREPKPGGSYGQYF
TGTGCCATCAGTGTCTGGCGGGAACCCAAACCTGGAGGCTCCTACGGGCAGTACTTC
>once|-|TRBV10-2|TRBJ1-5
CASSQGAVPNQPQHF
TGCGCCAGCAGCCAAGGAGCGGTCCCCAATCAGCCCCAGCATTTT
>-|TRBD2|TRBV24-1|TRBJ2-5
CATSEGTSLNGETQYF
TGTGCCACCAGTGAGGGGACTAGCTTAAATGGGGAGACCCAGTACTTC
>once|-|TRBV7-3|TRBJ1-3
CASSQRADIGNTIYF
TGTGCCAGCAGCCAGCGGGCAGATATTGGAAACACCATATATTTT
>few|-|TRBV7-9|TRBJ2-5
CASSSPRGEETQYF
TGTGCCAGCAGCTCACCCAGGGGGGAAGAGACCCAGTACTTC
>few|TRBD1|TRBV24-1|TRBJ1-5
CASRQGRNQPQHF
TGTGCCAGCAGACAGGGTCGAAATCAGCCCCAGCATTTT
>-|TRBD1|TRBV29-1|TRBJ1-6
CSAQGELGSPLHF
TGCAGCGCTCAGGGGGAACTGGGTTCACCCCTCCACTTT
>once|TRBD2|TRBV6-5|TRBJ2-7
CASSSLAATGGDEQYF
TGTGCCAGCAGTTCCTTGGCCGCGACGGGAGGTGACGAGCAGTACTTC
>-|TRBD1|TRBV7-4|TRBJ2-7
CASSQRTGGNEQYF
TGTGCCAGCAGCCAGCGGACAGGGGGCAACGAGCAGTACTTC
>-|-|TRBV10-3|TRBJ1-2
CAISADGASTF
TGTGCCATCAGCGCGGACGGGGCTTCCACCTTC
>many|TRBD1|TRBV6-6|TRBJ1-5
CAIQGANQPQHF
TGTGCCATCCAGGGGGCCAATCAGCCCCAGCATTTT
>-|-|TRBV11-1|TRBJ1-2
CASSRTHGGNYGYTF
TGTGCCAGCAGCCGTACACATGGGGGCAACTATGGCTACACCTTC
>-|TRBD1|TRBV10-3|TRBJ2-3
CAISADRGGRSNTQYF
TGTGCCATCAGTGCTGACAGGGGTGGGAGGTCGAATACGCAGTATTTT
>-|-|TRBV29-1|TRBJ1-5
CSVETRSGTQHF
TGCAGCGTTGAGACCCGGTCTGGGACCCAGCATTTT
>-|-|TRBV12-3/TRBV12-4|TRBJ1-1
CASSSRRGRGTPNTEAFF
TGTGCCAGCAGCTCGAGAAGGGGGAGGGGCACCCCGAACACTGAAGCTTTCTTT
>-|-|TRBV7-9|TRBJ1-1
CASSLYEGLENTEAFF
TGTGCCAGCAGCTTATATGAAGGCCTTGAGAACACTGAAGCTTTCTTT
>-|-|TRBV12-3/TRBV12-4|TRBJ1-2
CASSRTGGVGYTF
TGTGCCAGCAGTCGTACGGGGGGCGTTGGCTACACCTTC
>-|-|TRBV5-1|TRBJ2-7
CASSLKGRYEQYF
TGCGCCAGCAGCTTGAAGGGGCGCTACGAGCAGTACTTC
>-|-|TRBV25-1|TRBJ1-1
CACSVNPSGHLNTEAFF
TGTGCCTGCAGCGTTAACCCCTCGGGGCACCTGAACACTGAAGCTTTCTTT
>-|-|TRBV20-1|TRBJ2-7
CSAREGGGGLGEQYF
TGCAGTGCTAGAGAAGGGGGGGGCGGTTTAGGAGAGCAGTACTTC
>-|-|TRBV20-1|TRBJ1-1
CSASARTVNTEAFF
TGCAGTGCTAGTGCTCGGACCGTGAACACTGAAGCTTTCTTT
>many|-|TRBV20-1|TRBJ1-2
CSARTANYGYTF
TGCAGTGCTAGGACAGCTAACTATGGCTACACCTTC
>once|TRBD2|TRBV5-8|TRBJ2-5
CASSPVGLAGQETQYF
TGTGCCAGCAGCCCGGTCGGACTAGCGGGACAAGAGACCCAGTACTTC
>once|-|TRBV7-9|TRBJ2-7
CASSLEAPAKRSYEQYF
TGTGCCAGCAGCTTAGAGGCTCCGGCGAAAAGAAGCTACGAGCAGTACTTC
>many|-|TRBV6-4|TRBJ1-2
CASSETGFDLGYTF
TGTGCCAGCAGTGAAACAGGGTTCGACCTTGGCTACACCTTC
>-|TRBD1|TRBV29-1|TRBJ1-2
CSVEEGQGDGYTF
TGCAGCGTTGAAGAGGGACAGGGCGATGGCTACACCTTC
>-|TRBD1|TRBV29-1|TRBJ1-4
CSVRDRGLEKLFF
TGCAGCGTTAGGGACAGGGGGCTTGAAAAACTGTTTTTT
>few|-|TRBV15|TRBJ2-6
CATSRDGANVLTF
TGTGCCACCAGCAGAGATGGGGCCAACGTCCTGACTTTC
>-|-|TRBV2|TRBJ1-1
CASSGIPPGVNTEAFF
TGTGCCAGCAGTGGGATTCCCCCAGGCGTCAACACTGAAGCTTTCTTT